These T cell receptor beta chains were read from a single sample in a study of post-analysis software for immune sequencing data. TCRdb redid the calling of the PCR reads with MiXCR, one entry per CDR3 protein. The table has hundreds of thousands of distinct CDR3 sequences, around 50% seen once. Material for sequencing was blood. The receptors come from a girl aged 5-17 years with multiple sclerosis. The CDR3 runs from the conserved cysteine through the conserved F or W. A D gene is named only where the DNA matches it firmly. Clone size is given for some rows only: seen once, a few or many times, or a class if the clone is expanded.

j_gene: TRBJ1-6; v_gene: TRBV7-2; abundance: .; d_gene: TRBD1; CDR3aa: CASSLAVTGQSPLHF; CDR3nt: TGTGCCAGCAGCTTAGCTGTGACAGGGCAATCACCCCTCCACTTT
j_gene: TRBJ2-5; v_gene: TRBV27; abundance: .; d_gene: TRBD2; CDR3aa: CASTALKASGNLETQYF; CDR3nt: TGTGCCAGCACTGCATTAAAGGCTAGCGGGAACCTAGAGACCCAGTACTTC
j_gene: TRBJ2-3; v_gene: TRBV20-1; abundance: .; d_gene: .; CDR3aa: CSARTGGAFEDTQYF; CDR3nt: TGCAGTGCTAGGACGGGGGGCGCTTTTGAAGATACGCAGTATTTT
j_gene: TRBJ2-6; v_gene: TRBV20-1; abundance: few; d_gene: .; CDR3aa: CSATAGSSGANVLTF; CDR3nt: TGCAGTGCTACCGCAGGTTCCTCTGGGGCCAACGTCCTGACTTTC
j_gene: TRBJ2-7; v_gene: TRBV6-6; abundance: .; d_gene: .; CDR3aa: CASRDLGAEVQYF; CDR3nt: TGTGCCAGCAGAGACTTGGGGGCTGAGGTGCAGTACTTC
j_gene: TRBJ2-1; v_gene: TRBV5-1; abundance: .; d_gene: .; CDR3aa: CASSLEGQINEQFF; CDR3nt: TGCGCCAGCAGCTTGGAAGGACAGATCAATGAGCAGTTCTTC
j_gene: TRBJ2-1; v_gene: TRBV6-1; abundance: once; d_gene: .; CDR3aa: CASPNVGISYNEQFF; CDR3nt: TGTGCCAGCCCGAACGTCGGTATCTCCTACAATGAGCAGTTCTTC
j_gene: TRBJ2-1; v_gene: TRBV7-9; abundance: once; d_gene: .; CDR3aa: CASTRLKWEVYNEQFF; CDR3nt: TGTGCCAGCACCCGGCTGAAGTGGGAGGTCTACAATGAGCAGTTCTTC
j_gene: TRBJ1-2; v_gene: TRBV20-1; abundance: .; d_gene: .; CDR3aa: CSARDWGGYGYTF; CDR3nt: TGCAGTGCTAGAGATTGGGGCGGCTATGGCTACACCTTC
j_gene: TRBJ2-7; v_gene: TRBV12-3/TRBV12-4; abundance: once; d_gene: TRBD2; CDR3aa: CASSLAGGNNEQYF; CDR3nt: TGTGCCAGCAGCCTAGCGGGAGGGAACAATGAGCAGTACTTC
j_gene: TRBJ2-5; v_gene: TRBV5-6; abundance: .; d_gene: .; CDR3aa: CASSLGGIRETQYF; CDR3nt: TGTGCCAGCAGCTTGGGGGGGATTAGAGAGACCCAGTACTTC
j_gene: TRBJ2-3; v_gene: TRBV7-9; abundance: .; d_gene: .; CDR3aa: CASSRPGTDTQYF; CDR3nt: TGTGCCAGCAGCCGTCCGGGCACAGATACGCAGTATTTT
j_gene: TRBJ2-5; v_gene: TRBV13; abundance: .; d_gene: TRBD2; CDR3aa: CASSYLSRGGRETQYF; CDR3nt: TGTGCCAGCAGCTACCTCTCCCGGGGGGGCAGGGAGACCCAGTACTTC
j_gene: TRBJ2-1; v_gene: TRBV5-5; abundance: few; d_gene: .; CDR3aa: CASSLWTYNEQFF; CDR3nt: TGTGCCAGCAGCTTGTGGACCTACAATGAGCAGTTCTTC
j_gene: TRBJ2-5; v_gene: TRBV27; abundance: .; d_gene: .; CDR3aa: CASSRPPTGLGGGEQYF; CDR3nt: TGTGCCAGCAGTCGACCGCCGACAGGTCTAGGGGGAGGGGAGCAGTACTTC
j_gene: TRBJ2-7; v_gene: TRBV29-1; abundance: few; d_gene: .; CDR3aa: CSAVGGRTYEQYF; CDR3nt: TGCAGCGCTGTCGGGGGCAGAACCTACGAGCAGTACTTC
j_gene: TRBJ1-1; v_gene: TRBV29-1; abundance: few; d_gene: .; CDR3aa: CSVEAGDTEAFF; CDR3nt: TGCAGCGTTGAGGCGGGGGACACTGAAGCTTTCTTT
j_gene: TRBJ2-5; v_gene: TRBV5-1; abundance: .; d_gene: .; CDR3aa: CASSLSTLYQETQYF; CDR3nt: TGCGCCAGCAGCTTGTCTACCTTGTACCAAGAGACCCAGTACTTC
j_gene: TRBJ2-4; v_gene: TRBV28; abundance: .; d_gene: .; CDR3aa: CASSVGTVKNIQYF; CDR3nt: TGTGCCAGCAGTGTTGGTACCGTCAAAAACATTCAGTACTTC
j_gene: TRBJ2-1; v_gene: TRBV12-3/TRBV12-4; abundance: few; d_gene: TRBD1; CDR3aa: CASTRDSDNEQFF; CDR3nt: TGTGCCAGCACCCGGGACAGTGACAATGAGCAGTTCTTC